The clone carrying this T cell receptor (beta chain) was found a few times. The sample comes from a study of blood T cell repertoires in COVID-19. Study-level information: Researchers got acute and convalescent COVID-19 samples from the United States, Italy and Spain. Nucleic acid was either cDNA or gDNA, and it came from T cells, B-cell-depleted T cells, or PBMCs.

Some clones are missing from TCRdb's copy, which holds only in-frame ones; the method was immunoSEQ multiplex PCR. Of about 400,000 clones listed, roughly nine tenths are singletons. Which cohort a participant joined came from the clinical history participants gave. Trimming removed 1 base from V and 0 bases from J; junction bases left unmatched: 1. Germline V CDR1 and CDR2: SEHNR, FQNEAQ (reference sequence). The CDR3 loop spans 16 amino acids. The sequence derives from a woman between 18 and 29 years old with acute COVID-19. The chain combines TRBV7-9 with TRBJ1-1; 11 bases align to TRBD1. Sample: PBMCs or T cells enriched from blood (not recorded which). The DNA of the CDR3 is TGTGCCAGCAGCTTAGGGACAGGGGGCCTGAACACTGAAGCTTTCTTT. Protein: CASSLGTGGLNTEAFF.